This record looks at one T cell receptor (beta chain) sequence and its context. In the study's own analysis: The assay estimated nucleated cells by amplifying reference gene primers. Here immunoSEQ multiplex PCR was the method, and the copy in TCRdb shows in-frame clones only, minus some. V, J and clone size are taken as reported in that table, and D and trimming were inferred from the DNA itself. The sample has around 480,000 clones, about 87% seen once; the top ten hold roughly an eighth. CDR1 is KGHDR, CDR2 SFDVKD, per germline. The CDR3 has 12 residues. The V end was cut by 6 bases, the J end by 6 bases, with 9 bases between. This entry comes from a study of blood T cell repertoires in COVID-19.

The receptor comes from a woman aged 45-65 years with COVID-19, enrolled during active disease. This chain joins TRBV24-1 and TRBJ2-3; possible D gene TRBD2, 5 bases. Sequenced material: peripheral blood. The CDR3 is CATSRDGDTQYF. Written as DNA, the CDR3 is TGTGCCACCAGTCGGGATGGGGATACGCAGTATTTT.